A selection of T cell receptor beta chains follows, all from one sample in a study of cytomegalovirus exposure and HLA in healthy donors. Only in-frame clones appear in the TCRdb table, and some are missing; sequencing was by immunoSEQ multiplex PCR. The data show about 200,000 clones, around 82% seen once. Input material: PBMCs. The source of these receptors is a woman in her thirties in good health and CMV-seronegative. Both conserved end residues are part of each CDR3. A D gene is named only where the DNA matches it firmly. Where a row states a size, it is once, few, many or the class of an expanded clone; other rows omit it.

clone_size: .; d_call: .; j_call: TRBJ2-3; v_call: TRBV12-5; cdr3_nt: TGTGCTAGTGGGTCTTTCGTCAGCGAATCTGGGGACAAGTCAACAGATACGCAGTATTTT; cdr3_aa: CASGSFVSESGDKSTDTQYF
clone_size: .; d_call: .; j_call: TRBJ2-7; v_call: TRBV7-2; cdr3_nt: TGTGCCAGCAGCTCCGCGGCTCACCCTGTTATCTACGAGCAGTACTTC; cdr3_aa: CASSSAAHPVIYEQYF
clone_size: .; d_call: .; j_call: TRBJ2-7; v_call: TRBV5-4; cdr3_nt: TGTGCCAGCAGCCCCCGGGGGAGCTACGAGCAGTACTTC; cdr3_aa: CASSPRGSYEQYF
clone_size: .; d_call: TRBD1; j_call: TRBJ1-2; v_call: TRBV27; cdr3_nt: TGTGCCAGCAGTTTATCGGGACAGGGTCAACCCTATGGCTACACCTTC; cdr3_aa: CASSLSGQGQPYGYTF
clone_size: .; d_call: .; j_call: TRBJ1-2; v_call: TRBV2; cdr3_nt: TGTGCCAGCAGTGAACAGGGTGACTATGGCTACACCTTC; cdr3_aa: CASSEQGDYGYTF
clone_size: .; d_call: TRBD2; j_call: TRBJ2-3; v_call: TRBV5-1; cdr3_nt: TGCGCCAGCAGCCGGGACGGTAGAAGCGGGAGCCACACAGATACGCAGTATTTT; cdr3_aa: CASSRDGRSGSHTDTQYF
clone_size: .; d_call: .; j_call: TRBJ2-1; v_call: TRBV13; cdr3_nt: TGTGCCAGCAGCTTAGGCAGAGGGATTCTCTCCTACAATGAGCAGTTCTTC; cdr3_aa: CASSLGRGILSYNEQFF
clone_size: .; d_call: TRBD2; j_call: TRBJ2-7; v_call: TRBV18; cdr3_nt: TGTGCCAGCTCACCGACTTTCGGGGTCGGGGGGATCCCTACCGAGCAGTACTTC; cdr3_aa: CASSPTFGVGGIPTEQYF
clone_size: .; d_call: .; j_call: TRBJ1-4; v_call: TRBV19; cdr3_nt: TGTGCCAGTAGTTATATTGGCAGGACTAATGAAAAACTGTTTTTT; cdr3_aa: CASSYIGRTNEKLFF
clone_size: once; d_call: TRBD1; j_call: TRBJ1-2; v_call: TRBV6-1; cdr3_nt: TGTGCCAGCAGCCCGGGACAGTACTATGGCTACACCTTC; cdr3_aa: CASSPGQYYGYTF
clone_size: few; d_call: TRBD1; j_call: TRBJ1-1; v_call: TRBV28; cdr3_nt: TGTGCCAGCAAAATCCCGGGACAGGGTAGCGCTGAAGCTTTCTTT; cdr3_aa: CASKIPGQGSAEAFF
clone_size: .; d_call: TRBD2; j_call: TRBJ2-7; v_call: TRBV27; cdr3_nt: TGTGCCAGCAGTTATCGGACTAGCGGCGCCTACGAGCAGTACTTC; cdr3_aa: CASSYRTSGAYEQYF
clone_size: .; d_call: TRBD1; j_call: TRBJ1-3; v_call: TRBV29-1; cdr3_nt: TGCAGCGTCATGACAGGGGCCTCTGGAAACACCATATATTTT; cdr3_aa: CSVMTGASGNTIYF
clone_size: .; d_call: .; j_call: TRBJ1-6; v_call: TRBV9; cdr3_nt: TGTGCCAGCAGCGCAAGCGGAAGCTCCTATAATTCACCCCTCCACTTT; cdr3_aa: CASSASGSSYNSPLHF
clone_size: few; d_call: .; j_call: TRBJ2-5; v_call: TRBV5-1; cdr3_nt: TGCGCCAGCACTAACTCAGGTCCGCGTCAGCAAGAGACCCAGTACTTC; cdr3_aa: CASTNSGPRQQETQYF
clone_size: .; d_call: TRBD1; j_call: TRBJ1-6; v_call: TRBV6-5; cdr3_nt: TGTGCCAGCACTCGTGAGACAGGGGTTTCACCCCTCCACTTT; cdr3_aa: CASTRETGVSPLHF
clone_size: .; d_call: .; j_call: TRBJ1-2; v_call: TRBV6-5; cdr3_nt: TGTGCCAGCAGAAAAACAGGGCCCTATGGCTACCCCTTC; cdr3_aa: CASRKTGPYGYPF
clone_size: .; d_call: .; j_call: TRBJ2-7; v_call: TRBV27; cdr3_nt: TGTGCCAGCAGCGTTAGCGGTAGCTCCTACGAGCAGTACTTC; cdr3_aa: CASSVSGSSYEQYF
clone_size: .; d_call: TRBD1; j_call: TRBJ2-5; v_call: TRBV5-3; cdr3_nt: TGTGCCAGAAGCTTCGACAGGGGGTGGGAAGAGACCCAGTACTTC; cdr3_aa: CARSFDRGWEETQYF
clone_size: few; d_call: .; j_call: TRBJ2-2; v_call: TRBV7-2; cdr3_nt: TGTGCCAGCAGCTTATACGAGGGAAACACCGGGGAGCTGTTTTTT; cdr3_aa: CASSLYEGNTGELFF
clone_size: .; d_call: .; j_call: TRBJ1-6; v_call: TRBV19; cdr3_nt: TGTGCCAGTAGTCACCGGGTCCAGAATTCACCCCTCCACTTT; cdr3_aa: CASSHRVQNSPLHF
clone_size: .; d_call: .; j_call: TRBJ2-1; v_call: TRBV9; cdr3_nt: TGTGCCAGCAGCAACCCCGGGGGTTTCGATGAGCAGTTCTTC; cdr3_aa: CASSNPGGFDEQFF
clone_size: .; d_call: .; j_call: TRBJ2-7; v_call: TRBV9; cdr3_nt: TGTGCCAGCAGCGTAGGATCTAGGGGCCACTACGAGCAGTACTTC; cdr3_aa: CASSVGSRGHYEQYF
clone_size: .; d_call: .; j_call: TRBJ1-3; v_call: TRBV27; cdr3_nt: TGTGCCAGCAGTTTCGTTGGAGGATCGCCTGGAAACACCATATATTTT; cdr3_aa: CASSFVGGSPGNTIYF
clone_size: .; d_call: .; j_call: TRBJ2-3; v_call: TRBV6-1; cdr3_nt: TGTGCCAGCAGTGCCTTCCCGGCGGGGTCGGAGTATTTT; cdr3_aa: CASSAFPAGSEYF
clone_size: .; d_call: TRBD1; j_call: TRBJ2-3; v_call: TRBV28; cdr3_nt: TGTGCCATCAGCAGGGGGCGGACAGATACGCAGTATTTT; cdr3_aa: CAISRGRTDTQYF
clone_size: .; d_call: .; j_call: TRBJ1-1; v_call: TRBV6-5; cdr3_nt: TGTGCCAGCAGTTCGCAGGGCCCGATCACTGAAGCTTTCTTT; cdr3_aa: CASSSQGPITEAFF
clone_size: .; d_call: .; j_call: TRBJ2-3; v_call: TRBV9; cdr3_nt: TGTGCCAGCAGCGTAGCTCCCCCCCGAGGTACAGATACGCAGTATTTT; cdr3_aa: CASSVAPPRGTDTQYF
clone_size: few; d_call: .; j_call: TRBJ1-1; v_call: TRBV28; cdr3_nt: TGTGCCAGCAGGCCAGTTGGCACTGAAGCTTTCTTT; cdr3_aa: CASRPVGTEAFF
clone_size: .; d_call: TRBD2; j_call: TRBJ2-3; v_call: TRBV6-5; cdr3_nt: TGTGCCAGCAGTCCTAGCGGGGGCACAGATACGCAGTATTTT; cdr3_aa: CASSPSGGTDTQYF
clone_size: .; d_call: TRBD2; j_call: TRBJ2-5; v_call: TRBV5-1; cdr3_nt: TGCGCCAGCATAGCCCTGGGAAGACTAGCGGGGGTGGTGGAGACCCAGTACTTC; cdr3_aa: CASIALGRLAGVVETQYF
clone_size: .; d_call: TRBD1; j_call: TRBJ2-7; v_call: TRBV9; cdr3_nt: TGTGCCAGCAGCGAAACCGGGACAGGGGGCGGCGAGCAGTACTTC; cdr3_aa: CASSETGTGGGEQYF
clone_size: .; d_call: .; j_call: TRBJ2-7; v_call: TRBV5-1; cdr3_nt: TGCGCCAGCAGCTCCGCAGGTGTTGGGGAGCAGTACTTC; cdr3_aa: CASSSAGVGEQYF
clone_size: few; d_call: TRBD2; j_call: TRBJ2-5; v_call: TRBV6-6; cdr3_nt: TGTGCCAGCAGCCGGACTAGCGGGGAGGGGGAGACCCAGTACTTC; cdr3_aa: CASSRTSGEGETQYF
clone_size: .; d_call: TRBD1; j_call: TRBJ1-1; v_call: TRBV7-6; cdr3_nt: TGTGCCAGCAGCGGCCAGGGGGAGTCGAACACTGAAGCTTTCTTT; cdr3_aa: CASSGQGESNTEAFF
clone_size: .; d_call: .; j_call: TRBJ1-5; v_call: TRBV30; cdr3_nt: TGTGCCTGGAGTGTCGGTAATAGCAATCAGCCCCAGCATTTT; cdr3_aa: CAWSVGNSNQPQHF
clone_size: .; d_call: TRBD2; j_call: TRBJ2-1; v_call: TRBV7-8; cdr3_nt: TGTGCCAGCAGCTACTCCGGGACTAGCGGGGGGGCAAGGCAGTTCTTC; cdr3_aa: CASSYSGTSGGARQFF
clone_size: .; d_call: TRBD1; j_call: TRBJ1-1; v_call: TRBV5-1; cdr3_nt: TGCGCCAGCAGCTTCACAGGGGGCGGCACTGAAGCTTTCTTT; cdr3_aa: CASSFTGGGTEAFF
clone_size: few; d_call: TRBD1; j_call: TRBJ1-3; v_call: TRBV9; cdr3_nt: TGTGCCAGCAGCGGACAGGGGAGGGGAAACACCATATATTTT; cdr3_aa: CASSGQGRGNTIYF
clone_size: .; d_call: TRBD1; j_call: TRBJ2-7; v_call: TRBV4-1; cdr3_nt: TGCGCCAGCAGCCCGGGGACAGCTCTAGGTTACGAGCAGTACTTC; cdr3_aa: CASSPGTALGYEQYF